This T cell receptor beta chain is from a study of blood T cell repertoires in COVID-19. About the study: Material from acute and convalescent COVID-19 was sourced from the United States, Italy and Spain. T cells, B-cell-depleted T cells, or PBMCs provided the cDNA or gDNA that served as material.

This clone has only a few counts. Per the original data handling: Amplified reference gene primers provided the basis for estimating nucleated cell counts. The assay was immunoSEQ multiplex PCR, and TCRdb's table has in-frame clones only and misses some. The V and J calls and the clone size are those of that table, but D and trimming were determined from the DNA. The sample consists of about 180,000 clones, more than 75% of them appearing once. V trimming: 3 bases; J trimming: 5 bases; junction bases outside the gene matches: 15. Germline CDR1 is SGHDN and CDR2 is FVKESK. The length of the CDR3 is 19 residues. The Seattle patients joined while their infection was active and were tracked longitudinally afterward.

The sequenced material came from peripheral blood. The rearrangement joins TRBV14 to TRBJ1-5, with 11 nucleotides matching TRBD1. This TCR was sampled from an older person with COVID-19, enrolled during active disease. The CDR3 DNA sequence: TGTGCCAGCAGCCATAACAAATACAAAAGGACAGGGGGCGATCAGCCCCAGCATTTT. It codes for CASSHNKYKRTGGDQPQHF.